The 19 T cell receptor beta chains listed next were all sequenced from one sample in a study of T cells in Graves' hyperthyroidism and ophthalmopathy. The CDR3 regions of TCR beta were amplified from RNA transcripts. The primer set for the first-round RT-PCR of the TCR CDR3 was HTBI. TCRdb called the multiplex PCR reads again in MiXCR, with one record for every CDR3 protein. Of around 350,000 distinct CDR3 sequences listed, over 10% were seen once; the top ten hold about 9.1%. The sample was blood. The receptors originated from a woman aged 18-30 years with Graves' hyperthyroidism.

This clonotype was picked up many times. This chain uses TRBV7-9 with TRBJ2-5; D is ambiguous. The V end was cut by 5 bases, the J end by 12 bases, with 16 bases between. CDR1 SEHNR and CDR2 FQNEAQ come from the germline V gene (reference sequence). The CDR3 sequence is 12 residues long. The CDR3 region is CASSPDGPTKYF. The CDR3 coding sequence is TGTGCCAGCAGCCCAGACGGGCCCACCAAGTACTTC.

This clonotype was seen repeatedly, ten times or more. The chain recombines TRBV7-8 with TRBJ1-5; tentatively, D is TRBD1 (6 bases). Germline values: CDR1 SGHVS, CDR2 FQNEAQ. V gave up 3 bases and J gave up 3 bases, with 15 bases separating them. This CDR3 is 16 amino acids long. CDR3 sequence: CASSLAGALNNQPQHF. The DNA of the CDR3 is TGTGCCAGCAGCTTGGCGGGGGCTTTGAACAATCAGCCCCAGCATTTT.

The CDR3 DNA follows: TGCAGTTCTACCGGGACACCACCATATGGCTACACCTTC. Amino acids: CSSTGTPPYGYTF. The chain links TRBV20-1 to TRBJ1-2, with D tentatively TRBD1 (6 bases). The CDR3 runs to 13 residues. V lost 8 bases and J lost 5, with 18 bases in between. Looked up from germline, CDR1 is DFQATT and CDR2 is SNEGSKA (reference sequence).

This clonotype was counted many times. This rearrangement joins TRBV7-8 to TRBJ1-2; tentatively, D is TRBD1 (5 bases). Germline values: CDR1 SGHVS, CDR2 FQNEAQ. The V end was cut by 4 bases, the J end by 8 bases, with 20 bases between. This CDR3 has 15 residues. This CDR3 is CASSSRDVEQGGYTF. The CDR3, as DNA: TGTGCCAGCAGCTCCCGGGACGTCGAACAAGGGGGCTACACCTTC.

For this clonotype: This may be a read error: a much more frequent sequence differs by one nucleotide. The chain links TRBV20-1 to TRBJ2-2; D possibly uses TRBD1 or TRBD2 (6 bases each). This CDR3 has 15 residues. Germline CDR1 is DFQATT and CDR2 is SNEGSKA (reference sequence). In DNA, the CDR3 is TGCAGTGCTAGGCATTTGGGGGCGAACACCGGGGGGCTGTTTTTT. It is translated as CSARHLGANTGGLFF.

J is TRBJ1-2 and V is TRBV5-6; D is possibly TRBD1 (6 bases). CDR3 size: 15 residues. V was cut by 4 bases and J by 4 bases, with 17 bases left in between. Germline V CDR1 and CDR2: SGHDT, YYEEEE. The CDR3 region has the DNA TGTGCCAGCAGCCCGGCAGGGGAAGAGAGCTATGGCTACACCTTC. This codes for CASSPAGEESYGYTF.

This clonotype was seen ten or more times. CDR3 sequence reads: CASSPSQGTGYTF. CDR3 in DNA: TGTGCCAGCAGCCCATCTCAGGGGACTGGCTACACCTTC. The chain combines TRBV16 with TRBJ1-2; D is perhaps TRBD1 (6 bases). Germline lookup yields CDR1 KGHSY and CDR2 FQNENV. Trimming pared 4 bases from V and 7 bases from J, leaving 13 bases between. CDR3 length: 13 amino acids. Full variable domain (outside the CDR3, taken from reference TRBV16 and TRBJ1-2): GEEVAQTPKHLVRGEGQKAKLYCAPIKGHSYVFWYQQVLKNEFKFLISFQNENVFDETGMPKERFSAKCLPNSPCSLEIQATKLEDSAVYFCASSPSQGTGYTFGSGTRLTVV.

This clonotype came up a few times. This rearrangement joins TRBV9 to TRBJ2-2, with D possibly TRBD2 on 5 matching bases. V lost 3 bases, J lost 3 bases, and 9 bases lay in between. The germline V gene has CDR1 SGDLS and CDR2 YYNGEE. The CDR3 is 14 residues long. The CDR3 nucleotides are TGTGCCAGCAGCGAGCGGACTTACACCGGGGAGCTGTTTTTT. Its translation is CASSERTYTGELFF.

This clonotype came up many times. This rearrangement joins TRBV7-2 to TRBJ2-7, with 11 positions matching TRBD2. Germline V gene data show CDR1 as SGHTA and CDR2 as FQGNSA. The CDR3 contains 15 residues. The V and J ends lost 2 bases and 5 bases, in that order; junction bases with no gene match: 5. CDR3 sequence reads: CASSLLTSGKNEQYF. The CDR3 region has the DNA TGTGCCAGCAGCTTATTGACTAGCGGGAAGAACGAGCAGTACTTC.

This clonotype occurred a few times. The CDR3 sequence: CAWSVTFSIANYGYTF. CDR3 bases: TGTGCCTGGAGTGTAACCTTCTCTATAGCTAACTATGGCTACACCTTC. The genes are TRBV30 and TRBJ1-2; D is ambiguous. Trimming cost V 0 bases and J 0 bases, with 14 bases left between them. Germline CDR1 reads GTSNPN; CDR2 reads SVGIG (reference sequence). This CDR3 is 16 amino acids long.

This clonotype showed up many times. The rearrangement uses TRBV7-9 and TRBJ2-1, with 12 positions matching TRBD2. V was clipped by 5 bases and J by 7 bases; unmatched bases: 12. CDR1 SEHNR and CDR2 FQNEAQ come from the germline V gene (reference sequence). The CDR3 is 17 amino acids. CDR3 DNA: TGTGCCAGCAGCCCTCACTCACTAGCGGGAGGTCGGAATGAGCAGTTCTTC. Protein: CASSPHSLAGGRNEQFF.

This clonotype was counted many times. CDR3 in amino acids: CASSQVGSSVYEQYF. The CDR3 nucleotides read TGTGCCAGCAGCCAAGTTGGGTCTAGCGTCTACGAGCAGTACTTC. The rearrangement uses TRBV3-1 and TRBJ2-7; tentative D call: TRBD2 (6 bases). Germline values: CDR1 LGHDT, CDR2 YNNKEL (reference sequence). V lost 1 base, J lost 3 bases, and 13 bases lay in between. The CDR3 is 15 amino acids.

At least ten counts were recorded for this clonotype. The genes are TRBV15 and TRBJ1-3; D perhaps matches TRBD1 (6 bases). Germline V gives CDR1 LNHNV, CDR2 YYDKDF (reference sequence). The CDR3 length is 15 residues. V was trimmed by 4 bases and J by 2 bases, leaving 12 bases between them. This CDR3 is CATSKTGLPGNTIYF. DNA of the CDR3: TGTGCCACCAGCAAGACAGGCCTTCCTGGAAACACCATATATTTT. Filled out from reference TRBV15 and TRBJ1-3, the complete variable domain reads DAMVIQNPRYQVTQFGKPVTLSCSQTLNHNVMYWYQQKSSQAPKLLFHYYDKDFNNEADTPDNFQSRRPNTSFCFLDIRSPGLGDTAMYLCATSKTGLPGNTIYFGEGSWLTVV.

Ten or more counts support this clonotype. V is TRBV6-2 or TRBV6-3 and J is TRBJ1-1, with TRBD1 matching over 12 bases. CDR3 length: 16 amino acids. Per germline, CDR1 MNHEY and CDR2 SVGEGT. With V trimmed by 0 bases and J by 5 bases, 4 bases remained unmatched. The CDR3, as DNA: TGTGCCAGCAGTTACTCGGGGACAGGGGGCGATACTGAAGCTTTCTTT. It specifies CASSYSGTGGDTEAFF.

The CDR3 is CASSAGLADTDTQYF. DNA for the CDR3: TGTGCCAGTAGTGCCGGACTAGCGGACACAGATACGCAGTATTTT. The chain couples TRBV19 to TRBJ2-3; 10 bases agree with TRBD2. Germline V gene data show CDR1 as LNHDA and CDR2 as SQIVND (reference sequence). The CDR3 is 15 amino acids. With 5 bases clipped from V and 2 bases from J, the junction kept 4 bases outside the gene matches.

This sequence joins TRBV20-1 and TRBJ2-7; no clear D gene. Germline CDR1 is DFQATT and CDR2 is SNEGSKA (reference sequence). The CDR3 loop spans 13 amino acids. V was clipped by 3 bases and J by 6 bases, with 15 bases between them. CDR3 nucleotide sequence: TGCAGTGCTAGTGCGCTTGTGGACGCCGAGCAGTACTTC. Its protein is CSASALVDAEQYF.

This clonotype was observed a few times. The chain carries TRBV5-1 and TRBJ1-1; TRBD1 is a possible D gene (5 bases). Trimming stripped 6 bases from V and 1 base from J, with 16 bases between. CDR1 SGHRS and CDR2 YFSETQ come from the germline V gene. This CDR3 contains 15 residues. This CDR3 is CASTLRGRTNTEAFF. DNA for the CDR3: TGCGCCAGCACCCTAAGGGGACGCACGAACACTGAAGCTTTCTTT.

This clonotype was seen many times. The chain links TRBV6-2 or TRBV6-3 to TRBJ2-1, with TRBD1 matching over 8 bases. The V gene's germline CDR1 is MNHEY and CDR2 SVGEGT. V gave up 6 bases and J gave up 8 bases; unmatched junction bases: 9. There are 14 residues in the CDR3. CDR3 amino acids: CASSHLDREHEQFF. In DNA form, the CDR3 reads TGTGCCAGCAGCCACTTGGACAGGGAACATGAGCAGTTCTTC.

There are many counts of this clonotype. The chain links TRBV6-1 to TRBJ2-1; D unresolved. Germline values: CDR1 MNHNS, CDR2 SASEGT. Trimming took off 6 bases at V and 7 bases at J, with 4 bases between the two ends. CDR3 length equals 10 residues. CDR3 bases: TGTGCCAGCAGCGGTAATGAGCAGTTCTTC. This encodes CASSGNEQFF.